This T cell receptor (beta chain) was sequenced during a study of T cell responses to AZD1222 COVID-19 vaccine. General study findings and limits: Sampling that yielded the repertoires occurred only after the peak T cell response. Only a handful of AZD1222 recipients tested seropositive at baseline.

Only in-frame clones appear in the TCRdb table, and some are missing; sequencing was by immunoSEQ multiplex PCR. The table has more than 100,000 clones, roughly 91% seen once; the top ten hold almost 4.5%. About this clone itself: Its matching antigen is unknown.

The V and J ends lost 1 base and 2 bases, in that order; junction bases with no gene match: 2. The CDR3 length is 15 residues. Germline V lookup: CDR1 SEHNR, CDR2 FQNEAQ (reference sequence). The chain recombines TRBV7-9 with TRBJ2-7; TRBD1 matches at 10 bases. This TCR came from an adult in good health. The sample here was peripheral blood, taken on day 0 of AZD1222 vaccination. The CDR3, as DNA: TGTGCCAGCAGCTTAGTTGGGACAGGGGCCTACGAGCAGTACTTC. Translated: CASSLVGTGAYEQYF.